The rows below give T cell receptor beta chains drawn from one sample of a study of identical twins. TCRdb analysed the 5' RACE reads with MiXCR anew, one entry per CDR3 protein. The repertoire holds 400,000 to 500,000 distinct CDR3 sequences, with around 20% as singletons. Sequencing was carried out using naive T cells sorted from blood. The receptors originated from a man aged 50 to 60 in good health. Each CDR3 is given with its conserved first and last residue. The D gene is left open where the match is weak. Some rows have no size entry. The others give once, few or many, or a class for an expanded clone.

J gene	V gene	D gene	clone size	CDR3 DNA	CDR3 protein
TRBJ1-1	TRBV6-1	NA	few	TGTGCCAGTACCCAGGAGATGAACACTGAAGCTTTCTTT	CASTQEMNTEAFF
TRBJ1-1	TRBV18	TRBD1	many	TGTGCCAGCTCACCGCCCAACAGGGGAGACACTGAAGCTTTCTTT	CASSPPNRGDTEAFF
TRBJ2-2	TRBV19	TRBD2	few	TGTGCCAGTAGTATTCCAAGCGGGGGGCCTCCCGGGGAGCTGTTTTTT	CASSIPSGGPPGELFF
TRBJ2-4	TRBV29-1	NA	NA	TGCAGCGTTCATAGGGGGGGAAGGTCCAAAAACATTCAGTACTTC	CSVHRGGRSKNIQYF
TRBJ1-2	TRBV11-2	TRBD1	many	TGTGCCAGCAGCTCCCACAGGGGGGCTAGGTATGGCTACACCTTC	CASSSHRGARYGYTF
TRBJ2-1	TRBV7-9	NA	NA	TGTGCCAGCAGCTTGTTTACGGGGAGGAACAATGAGCAGTTCTTC	CASSLFTGRNNEQFF
TRBJ1-1	TRBV12-3/TRBV12-4	TRBD1	few	TGTGCCAGCAGCTGGGCAGGGGGCGTCGCTGAAGCTTTCTTT	CASSWAGGVAEAFF
TRBJ2-2	TRBV6-5	NA	few	TGTGCCAGCAGTAACCCAATAGGGGAGCTGTTTTTT	CASSNPIGELFF
TRBJ2-7	TRBV6-5	TRBD1	few	TGTGCCAGCAGTTTCGACAGGGAACCCTACGAGCAGTACTTC	CASSFDREPYEQYF
TRBJ1-3	TRBV4-2	NA	few	TGTGCCAGCAGCCTCGACGAGGGACGTGGAAACACCATATATTTT	CASSLDEGRGNTIYF
TRBJ1-4	TRBV15	NA	NA	TGTGCCACCAGCAGAGATCTAACGGATAATGAAAAACTGTTTTTT	CATSRDLTDNEKLFF
TRBJ1-2	TRBV5-1	NA	many	TGCGCCAGCAGCTTGGGAGACGCCAAAGAGGGCTACACCTTC	CASSLGDAKEGYTF
TRBJ2-5	TRBV5-1	NA	many	TGCGCCAGCAGCTTCAGCCTACAAGAGACCCAGTACTTC	CASSFSLQETQYF
TRBJ2-5	TRBV15	NA	NA	TGTGCCACCAGCATTTCAGAGACCCAGTACTTC	CATSISETQYF
TRBJ2-1	TRBV5-1	TRBD2	NA	TGCGCCAGCAGCTTGGTTCCTAGCGGGGGGTACAATGAGCAGTTCTTC	CASSLVPSGGYNEQFF
TRBJ1-1	TRBV20-1	NA	few	TGCAGTGCCAGACACGGGAACACTGAAGCTTTCTTT	CSARHGNTEAFF
TRBJ2-5	TRBV29-1	TRBD2	few	TGCAGCGTTGAAGTCGTGGGCGGGAGAAGGACGGAGACCCAGTACTTC	CSVEVVGGRRTETQYF
TRBJ1-4	TRBV4-2	NA	NA	TGTGCCAGCAGCCGTAGTGCAGGGAGTGACCCTAAAGAAAAACTGTTTTTT	CASSRSAGSDPKEKLFF
TRBJ2-7	TRBV28	TRBD2	NA	TGTGCCAGCAGAATGGGACTAGCGGTCTCCTACGAGCAGTACTTC	CASRMGLAVSYEQYF
TRBJ2-1	TRBV6-5	NA	few	TGTGCCAGCAGTTACAAACCTTCTCCGAGTCCTAACTACAATGAGCAGTTCTTC	CASSYKPSPSPNYNEQFF
TRBJ2-1	TRBV4-1	NA	NA	TGCGCCAGCAGCTTCAACAATGAGCAGTTCTTC	CASSFNNEQFF
TRBJ2-7	TRBV5-1	NA	once	TGCGCCAGCAGCTTGAGTTCTGGGGGCAGCGAGCAGTACTTC	CASSLSSGGSEQYF
TRBJ1-2	TRBV7-2	NA	few	TGTGCCAGCAGCTTAGAAGGGTTGGGCTATGGCTACACCTTC	CASSLEGLGYGYTF
TRBJ1-2	TRBV12-3/TRBV12-4	NA	many	TGCGCCAGCAGCTTGTCCCGGGGCTACACCTTC	CASSLSRGYTF
TRBJ2-1	TRBV24-1	TRBD2	few	TGTGCCACCAGTGATTATGGACTAGCGGGAGCCAATGAGCAGTTCTTC	CATSDYGLAGANEQFF
TRBJ2-1	TRBV7-6	TRBD2	NA	TGTGCCAGCAGTTCATCCGCATCGAGGGGACTAGCGGGAGGGCCATCCTACAATGAGCAGTTCTTC	CASSSSASRGLAGGPSYNEQFF
TRBJ2-1	TRBV7-3	TRBD2	NA	TGTGCCAGCAGCATACTAGCGGGAGGCTCCTACAATGAGCAGTTCTTC	CASSILAGGSYNEQFF
TRBJ2-3	TRBV11-2	NA	NA	TGTGCCAGCAGCTTCGAGATCACAGATACGCAGTATTTT	CASSFEITDTQYF
TRBJ2-5	TRBV7-9	NA	once	TGTGCCAGCAGCTGGACCCCAGGGGCAGAGACCCAGTACTTC	CASSWTPGAETQYF
TRBJ2-7	TRBV27	NA	few	TGTGCCAGCAGTTTTGGCGGGACCCGCGAGCAGTACTTC	CASSFGGTREQYF
TRBJ2-2	TRBV27	NA	many	TGTGCCAGCAGTTTCCTCGGACGGACCGGGGAGCTGTTTTTT	CASSFLGRTGELFF
TRBJ2-1	TRBV20-1	NA	NA	TGCAGTGCTAGAGGACCCATGTGGGAGACCTTTCCCAATGAGCAGTTCTTC	CSARGPMWETFPNEQFF
TRBJ2-2	TRBV24-1	NA	few	TGTGCCACCAGTGCGGGATGGAACACCGGGGAGCTGTTTTTT	CATSAGWNTGELFF
TRBJ2-1	TRBV27	NA	NA	TGTGCCAGCAGTTTATCTGGGCGGCAGTTCTTC	CASSLSGRQFF
TRBJ2-1	TRBV20-1	NA	NA	TGCAGTGCTAGCGACCCGGGGCATGAGCAGTTCTTC	CSASDPGHEQFF
TRBJ2-1	TRBV24-1	TRBD1	few	TGTGCCACCAGTGATCGCGGACAGGCGACCTACAATGAGCAGTTCTTC	CATSDRGQATYNEQFF
TRBJ2-1	TRBV20-1	NA	many	TGCAGTGCTAGAGATTTAACTACCAAGGAGCAGTTCTTC	CSARDLTTKEQFF
TRBJ1-3	TRBV9	NA	many	TGTGCCAGCAGCGTGACGCGGCAGGGGACTGGAAACACCATATATTTT	CASSVTRQGTGNTIYF
TRBJ2-1	TRBV20-1	NA	many	TGCAGTCCCACAGACAATGAGCAGTTCTTC	CSPTDNEQFF
TRBJ2-2	TRBV27	TRBD1	NA	TGTGCCAGCGGACAGGGGGCCGGGGAGCTGTTTTTT	CASGQGAGELFF
TRBJ1-2	TRBV4-3	NA	few	TGCGCCAGCAGCCAACAGTTCCCGGGGAACTATGGCTACACCTTC	CASSQQFPGNYGYTF
TRBJ2-7	TRBV9	TRBD1	NA	TGTGCCAGCAGCGTCCGGGACAGGGAGGTATATGGGCAGTACTTC	CASSVRDREVYGQYF
TRBJ2-4	TRBV2	NA	NA	TGTGCCAGCAGTGTTACAGGAGCCCTAGCCAAAAACATTCAGTACTTC	CASSVTGALAKNIQYF
TRBJ2-3	TRBV20-1	NA	many	TGCAGTGCTAGCCAGGCCACAGATACGCAGTATTTT	CSASQATDTQYF
TRBJ2-1	TRBV5-1	NA	many	TGCGCCAGCAGCGGGGCCGGCTACAATGAGCAGTTCTTC	CASSGAGYNEQFF
TRBJ2-1	TRBV20-1	TRBD2	NA	TGCAGTGCTAGAGGATATGGGACTAGCGGGGGCTACAATGAGCAGTTCTTC	CSARGYGTSGGYNEQFF
TRBJ2-1	TRBV11-2	NA	NA	TGTGCCAGCAGCTATCCGACGGAGGTAGAGCAGTTCTTC	CASSYPTEVEQFF
TRBJ2-7	TRBV20-1	TRBD1	many	TGCAGTGCAATGAAACGGGGACAGGGTTCCTACGAGCAGTACTTC	CSAMKRGQGSYEQYF
TRBJ2-1	TRBV24-1	TRBD2	few	TGTGCCACCAGTGATTTGGAAGTAGGTAGCGGGAGGGCCCCTACCCTCAATGAGCAGTTCTTC	CATSDLEVGSGRAPTLNEQFF
TRBJ2-3	TRBV12-3/TRBV12-4	TRBD1	NA	TGTGCCAGCAGTTTCGACAGGGGGGCGGATACGCAGTATTTT	CASSFDRGADTQYF
TRBJ2-1	TRBV13	TRBD2	few	TGTGCCAGCAGCTCCCCGGGACTAGCGGGAGGTAGGGATGAGCAGTTCTTC	CASSSPGLAGGRDEQFF
TRBJ2-7	TRBV10-3	TRBD2	NA	TGTGCCATCTCGCCTGGACTAGTTGCCTACGAGCAGTACTTC	CAISPGLVAYEQYF
TRBJ2-3	TRBV12-3/TRBV12-4	TRBD2	NA	TGTGCCAGCAGTTCCTCTTTAGCGGGGGTAACAGATACGCAGTATTTT	CASSSSLAGVTDTQYF
TRBJ2-7	TRBV7-8	NA	many	TGTGCCAGCAGTAACAATTTCCGGGCAGGGCCCTCCTACGAGCAGTACTTC	CASSNNFRAGPSYEQYF
TRBJ2-3	TRBV6-5	NA	NA	TGTGCCAGCAGTTACGGAGAGCCAGATACGCAGTATTTT	CASSYGEPDTQYF
TRBJ1-4	TRBV12-3/TRBV12-4	TRBD1	NA	TGTGCCAGCAGACAAACAGGGGGCGATAATGAAAAACTGTTTTTT	CASRQTGGDNEKLFF
TRBJ1-2	TRBV7-2	NA	few	TGTGCCAGCAGCTTAGGGGTTTGGAACTATGGCTACACCTTC	CASSLGVWNYGYTF
TRBJ2-2	TRBV10-3	NA	many	TGTGCCATCAGCTCAGGGGTATCCGGGGAGCTGTTTTTT	CAISSGVSGELFF
TRBJ2-5	TRBV5-1	NA	few	TGCGCCAGCAGCTGGGCAGGGACCCAAGAGACCCAGTACTTC	CASSWAGTQETQYF
TRBJ1-1	TRBV29-1	NA	NA	TGCAGCGTATATTCACAGAGCAACACTGAAGCTTTCTTT	CSVYSQSNTEAFF